This entry is about one TCR beta chain. Its specificity is not known. Sequencing involved patients with CD8+CD57+ cell expansion previously shown by flow cytometry. The study profiled TCR beta VDJ and CDR3 using genomic DNA as template. TCRdb independently ran MiXCR on the reads; one entry per CDR3 protein. This sample yields a few hundred thousand distinct CDR3 sequences, of which roughly 34% are seen a single time; less than 0.85% belongs to the top ten. This CDR3 is 13 amino acids long. With 4 bases removed from V and 2 bases from J, the gap between germline ends came to 7 bases. From germline, CDR1 is LNHDA and CDR2 SQIVND (reference sequence). This sample is drawn from a study of CD8+CD57+ T cells in acquired aplastic anemia. Study summary: Sorted CD4+ and CD8+ cells yielded roughly 3.4 ug of DNA on average. Study-wide results and limits: The study identified 25 to 30 CD8+ CDR3 sequences shared by patients and controls.

The sequence was obtained from a human donor with aplastic anemia. The sample consisted of sorted CD4+, CD8+, or CD8+CD57+ T cells (not recorded which) from PBMCs. This chain links TRBV19 with TRBJ2-3; unclear D gene. The CDR3 sequence: CASSRVPTDTQYF. CDR3 nucleotide sequence: TGTGCCAGTAGTAGGGTACCCACAGATACGCAGTATTTT.